The 28 T cell receptor beta chains below were found in one sample sequenced in a study of blood T cell repertoires in COVID-19. The protocol was immunoSEQ multiplex PCR, while the TCRdb copy is restricted to in-frame clones and leaves out a portion. The sample has fewer than 400,000 clones, approximately 86% seen once. The specimen was peripheral blood. The receptors were gathered from a human donor in a cohort sampled during active COVID-19.

This chain links TRBV6-1 with TRBJ2-7, with TRBD2 matching 10 bases. The CDR3 length is 19 residues. V gave up 0 bases and J gave up 3 bases; unmatched junction bases: 14. Germline V gives CDR1 MNHNS, CDR2 SASEGT. CDR3 in amino acids: CASSEALGVASGRNYEQYF. CDR3 nucleotide sequence: TGTGCCAGCAGTGAAGCGCTTGGGGTTGCTAGCGGGAGAAACTACGAGCAGTACTTC.

This clone was observed a few times. This rearrangement joins TRBV4-1 to TRBJ2-7; D uncertain. CDR3 length: 14 amino acids. V lost 1 base and J lost 3, with 10 bases in between. The germline V gene has CDR1 MGHRA and CDR2 YSYEKL. The CDR3 loop is CASSQVSRNYEQYF. In DNA form, the CDR3 reads TGCGCCAGCAGCCAAGTTTCCAGAAACTACGAGCAGTACTTC.

This chain uses TRBV2 with TRBJ2-5; D call uncertain. CDR1 is SNHLY and CDR2 is FYNNEI in the germline V gene. This CDR3 is 11 amino acids long. The V end was cut by 7 bases, the J end by 5 bases, with 8 bases between. DNA of the CDR3: TGTGCCAGCAACCGAGCGGAGACCCAGTACTTC. Its protein is CASNRAETQYF.

This clone was seen only once. The chain carries TRBV4-1 and TRBJ2-1; TRBD2 matches 14 bases. With V trimmed by 0 bases and J by 6 bases, 13 bases remained unmatched. The CDR3 spans 20 residues. The germline CDR1 and CDR2 sequences are MGHRA and YSYEKL. The CDR3 loop is CASSQDRGTSGGGIGNEQFF. The CDR3 DNA sequence: TGCGCCAGCAGCCAAGATAGGGGGACTAGCGGGGGTGGAATCGGCAATGAGCAGTTCTTC.

This chain links TRBV7-9 with TRBJ1-4; TRBD1 agrees at 7 bases. The CDR3 spans 18 residues. V lost 2 bases, J lost 0 bases, and 9 bases stayed unmatched. Germline V gives CDR1 SEHNR, CDR2 FQNEAQ (reference sequence). This CDR3 is CASSLPTGSAATNEKLFF. The CDR3 DNA sequence: TGTGCCAGCAGCTTACCGACAGGGTCGGCTGCAACTAATGAAAAACTGTTTTTT.

This clone was recorded only once. The V call is TRBV28, the J call TRBJ2-5; 8 positions match TRBD2. This CDR3 contains 15 residues. The V gene end was trimmed by 4 bases and the J gene end by 7 bases; junction bases not matched to a gene: 11. Germline values: CDR1 MDHEN, CDR2 SYDVKM. The CDR3 reads CASSSASGGRTTQYF. CDR3 sequence (DNA): TGTGCCAGCAGTTCCGCTTCTGGCGGGAGGACGACCCAGTACTTC.

As DNA, the CDR3 is TGTGCCACCGCGGGAGGGAGCTCCTATAATTCACCCCTCCACTTT. This encodes CATAGGSSYNSPLHF. The V and J genes are TRBV28 and TRBJ1-6; D gene ambiguous. V shed 10 bases and J shed 0 bases, with 13 bases lying between them. The CDR3 totals 15 residues. Per germline, CDR1 MDHEN and CDR2 SYDVKM.

The CDR3 loop reads CASSLEALGTGGSGELFF. CDR3 sequence (DNA): TGTGCCAGCAGCTTAGAGGCCCTAGGGACAGGGGGCTCCGGGGAGCTGTTTTTT. V usage is TRBV13 and J usage is TRBJ2-2, with 12 bases aligning to TRBD1. The V gene's germline CDR1 is PRHDT and CDR2 FYEKMQ (reference sequence). V shed 1 base and J 6 bases; nucleotides not matched to a gene: 9. The CDR3 spans 18 residues.

The genes are TRBV7-8 and TRBJ2-7; perhaps TRBD2 as D (6 bases). Trimming removed 5 bases at V and 6 bases at J, with 11 bases between. In germline, CDR1 is SGHVS, CDR2 FQNEAQ. The CDR3 sequence is 12 residues long. CDR3: CASSQPGGEQYF. The CDR3 DNA follows: TGTGCCAGCAGCCAACCCGGGGGCGAGCAGTACTTC.

This chain links TRBV5-1 with TRBJ2-1; no reliable D call. This CDR3 is built from 14 residues. The ends were cut back, 4 bases at V and 5 bases at J, with 13 bases in the middle. Germline loops: CDR1 SGHRS, CDR2 YFSETQ. In DNA form, the CDR3 reads TGCGCCAGCAGCCTCCGACGGAGCAACAATGAGCAGTTCTTC. Amino acid sequence: CASSLRRSNNEQFF.

Concerning this clone itself: The junction shows a germline mismatch at one end, possibly a read error. The CDR3 DNA reads TGCGTCCTTGGGGGGATGAACACTGAAGCTTTCTTT. Encoded protein: CVLGGMNTEAFF. This chain joins TRBV30 and TRBJ1-1, with a tentative D call TRBD1 (5 bases). Germline CDR1 GTSNPN, CDR2 SVGIG (reference sequence). The CDR3 is 12 residues long.

The DNA of the CDR3 is TGCGCCAGCAGTGGTGGACAGGGGTTTGAAGAGCAGTACTTC. Encoded protein: CASSGGQGFEEQYF. The chain joins TRBV5-1 to TRBJ2-7; 9 nucleotides align to TRBD1. CDR3 length: 14 residues. The J segment lost 7 bases and the V segment lost 5 bases, leaving 10 bases of the junction unmatched. Looked up from germline, CDR1 is SGHRS and CDR2 is YFSETQ.

This clone appeared a few times. The chain carries TRBV6-6 and TRBJ1-6; TRBD1 matches 10 bases. V gave up 6 bases and J gave up 8 bases; unmatched junction bases: 7. The CDR3 is 15 amino acids. CDR1 is MNHNY, CDR2 SVGAGI, per germline (reference sequence). CDR3 in amino acids: CASSNTGTGDSPLHF. CDR3 in DNA: TGTGCCAGCAGCAATACCGGGACAGGGGATTCACCCCTCCACTTT.

The chain recombines TRBV2 with TRBJ2-3; TRBD2 aligns across 10 bases. J was trimmed by 4 bases and V by 3 bases; bases with no gene match: 4. CDR1 SNHLY and CDR2 FYNNEI come from the germline V gene. This CDR3 contains 15 residues. The CDR3 bases are TGTGCCAGCAGTGAGGCTAGCGGGAGTTCAGATACGCAGTATTTT. It encodes CASSEASGSSDTQYF. The complete variable domain, with remaining parts taken from reference TRBV2 and TRBJ2-3, reads EPEVTQTPSHQVTQMGQEVILRCVPISNHLYFYWYRQILGQKVEFLVSFYNNEISEKSEIFDDQFSVERPDGSNFTLKIRSTKLEDSAMYFCASSEASGSSDTQYFGPGTRLTVL.

The chain has TRBV19 and TRBJ2-7; 11 bases line up with TRBD2. The CDR3 extends over 15 amino acids. The trim removed 6 bases at V and 1 base at J, leaving 5 bases unmatched. Germline V gives CDR1 LNHDA, CDR2 SQIVND (reference sequence). The CDR3 sequence is CASRKTSGTSYEQYF. CDR3 nucleotide sequence: TGTGCCAGTAGGAAGACTAGCGGGACATCCTACGAGCAGTACTTC.

This rearrangement joins TRBV7-2 to TRBJ2-4; maybe TRBD2 (5 bases). CDR3 length: 18 amino acids. V shed 5 bases and J shed 0 bases, with 20 bases lying between them. CDR1 and CDR2 from the germline V gene are SGHTA and FQGNSA. CDR3 residues: CASSPTGIGGLAKNIQYF. The DNA for the CDR3 is TGTGCCAGCAGCCCCACCGGGATCGGCGGACTAGCCAAAAACATTCAGTACTTC.

The rearrangement joins TRBV2 to TRBJ2-3; 15 nucleotides align to TRBD2. Germline V gives CDR1 SNHLY, CDR2 FYNNEI. The CDR3 is 17 amino acids. V lost 6 bases and J lost 6; bases outside the gene matches: 10. CDR3 bases: TGTGCCAGCAGCTATATCGGGACTAGCGGGGGGCGGGATACGCAGTATTTT. Protein: CASSYIGTSGGRDTQYF.

The rearrangement links TRBV5-1 to TRBJ1-3, with D maybe TRBD1 (6 bases). The CDR3 has 14 residues. The V end was cut by 5 bases, the J end by 2 bases, with 11 bases between. CDR1 SGHRS and CDR2 YFSETQ come from the germline V gene. CDR3: CASSQGSTGNTIYF. DNA of the CDR3: TGCGCCAGCAGTCAGGGGTCGACTGGAAACACCATATATTTT.

This sequence joins TRBV5-6 and TRBJ2-7, with D uncertain. The CDR3 is made up of 11 amino acids. The ends were cut back, 4 bases at V and 2 bases at J, with 4 bases in the middle. Germline V lookup: CDR1 SGHDT, CDR2 YYEEEE. For the CDR3, the DNA is TGTGCCAGCAGCGCGACCTACGAGCAGTACTTC. Its protein is CASSATYEQYF.

CDR3 region: CASMRLAGADTQYF. In DNA form, the CDR3 reads TGTGCCAGCATGCGACTAGCGGGAGCAGATACGCAGTATTTT. The V and J genes are TRBV2 and TRBJ2-3; 12 nucleotides match TRBD2. Germline V gives CDR1 SNHLY, CDR2 FYNNEI. This CDR3 comprises 14 residues. With V trimmed by 7 bases and J by 4 bases, 3 bases remained unmatched.

This chain uses TRBV7-9 with TRBJ1-2; D is unresolved. Trimming pared 1 base from V and 0 bases from J, leaving 9 bases between. Germline V gene data show CDR1 as SEHNR and CDR2 as FQNEAQ (reference sequence). The CDR3 totals 15 residues. The CDR3 loop is CASSLEVGANYGYTF. In DNA form, the CDR3 reads TGTGCCAGCAGCTTAGAGGTCGGAGCTAACTATGGCTACACCTTC.

The gene calls are TRBV19 and TRBJ2-3; 15 positions match TRBD2. The V gene's germline CDR1 is LNHDA and CDR2 SQIVND (reference sequence). The J segment lost 6 bases and the V segment lost 7 bases, leaving 8 bases of the junction unmatched. This CDR3 is 16 amino acids long. The DNA for the CDR3 is TGTGCCAGTATCCAGGGACTAGCGGGGGGCGGGGATACGCAGTATTTT. Its protein is CASIQGLAGGGDTQYF.

This clone came up once. The rearrangement joins TRBV10-3 to TRBJ2-7, with D possibly TRBD2 on 7 matching bases. The CDR3 loop spans 13 amino acids. Germline CDR1 is ENHRY and CDR2 is SYGVKD. The ends were cut back, 3 bases at V and 4 bases at J, with 10 bases in the middle. CDR3 sequence: CAISDGGRYEQYF. The DNA of the CDR3 is TGTGCCATCAGTGACGGGGGGCGATACGAGCAGTACTTC.

This clone has just a few counts. The V call is TRBV11-2, the J call TRBJ1-1; D remains ambiguous. V was pared by 5 bases and J by 7 bases, with 8 bases between. Germline CDR1 SGHAT, CDR2 FQNNGV. The CDR3 runs to 11 residues. CDR3 sequence: CASSPLNEAFF. The CDR3 DNA sequence: TGTGCCAGCAGCCCCTTAAATGAAGCTTTCTTT.

The J gene is TRBJ1-2, the V gene TRBV7-8, with 9 bases lining up with TRBD1. The CDR3 is 14 residues long. CDR1 is SGHVS and CDR2 is FQNEAQ in the germline V gene. V dropped 5 bases and J dropped 4; count of bases not matched to a gene: 5. The CDR3 reads CASSEGTGRYGYTF. CDR3 sequence (DNA): TGTGCCAGCAGCGAAGGGACAGGGCGCTATGGCTACACCTTC.

This clone turned up a few times. The sample holds other DNA sequences that translate to the same CDR3. The CDR3 DNA is TGTGCCAGCAGTCTTCGCGGAACTGAAGCTTTCTTT. It codes for CASSLRGTEAFF. The chain uses TRBV6-5 and TRBJ1-1, with D unclear. Trimming took off 5 bases at V and 5 bases at J, with 9 bases between the two ends. The CDR3 sequence is 12 residues long. Germline CDR1 is MNHEY and CDR2 is SVGAGI.

The chain combines TRBV9 with TRBJ1-3; 9 nucleotides align to TRBD1. With V trimmed by 4 bases and J by 3 bases, 5 bases remained unmatched. The CDR3 is 15 residues long. Germline CDR1 reads SGDLS; CDR2 reads YYNGEE. The CDR3 is CASSTGTGIGNTIYF. In DNA, the CDR3 is TGTGCCAGCAGCACCGGGACAGGGATTGGAAACACCATATATTTT.

This clone was counted between two and nine times. This chain uses TRBV4-1 with TRBJ2-7; 9 bases agree with TRBD2. Germline loops: CDR1 MGHRA, CDR2 YSYEKL. The length of the CDR3 is 16 residues. Trimming at V came to 4 bases and at J to 0 bases, leaving 7 bases not matched to a gene. The chain's CDR3 is CASSPNPTSGSYEQYF. The CDR3 nucleotides read TGCGCCAGCAGCCCGAATCCGACTAGCGGCTCCTACGAGCAGTACTTC.